Sequencing of this TCR beta chain was carried out in a study of cytomegalovirus exposure and HLA in healthy donors. CDR1 is SGHTA, CDR2 FQGTGA, per germline. CDR3 length: 14 residues. V shed 2 bases and J shed 4 bases, with 10 bases lying between them. PCR primers comprised 60 Vbeta and 13 Jbeta primers. Using immunoSEQ multiplex PCR, the repertoire was profiled, and TCRdb retains in-frame clones only, with some absent. Of under 200,000 clones in the sample, about four fifths were seen once. This chain joins TRBV7-3 and TRBJ2-3; D might be TRBD2 (6 bases). The TCR originated in a woman aged 30 to 39 in good health and CMV-seropositive. Sequencing input: PBMCs. The CDR3 sequence is CASSLGGWPDTQYF. CDR3 coding DNA: TGTGCCAGCAGCTTAGGGGGGTGGCCAGATACGCAGTATTTT.